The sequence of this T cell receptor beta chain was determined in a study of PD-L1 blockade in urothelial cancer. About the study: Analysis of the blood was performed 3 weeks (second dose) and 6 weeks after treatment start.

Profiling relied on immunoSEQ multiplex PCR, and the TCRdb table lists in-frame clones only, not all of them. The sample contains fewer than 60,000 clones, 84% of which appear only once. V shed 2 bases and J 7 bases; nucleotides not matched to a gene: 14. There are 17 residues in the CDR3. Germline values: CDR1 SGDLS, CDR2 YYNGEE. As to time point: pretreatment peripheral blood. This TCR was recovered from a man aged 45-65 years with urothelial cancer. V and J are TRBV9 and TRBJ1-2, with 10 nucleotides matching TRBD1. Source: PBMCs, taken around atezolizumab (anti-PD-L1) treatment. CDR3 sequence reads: CASSVSATTGTGVGYTF. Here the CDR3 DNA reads TGTGCCAGCAGCGTTTCAGCAACGACCGGGACAGGGGTTGGCTACACCTTC.